Given below is one TCR beta chain in context. Its antigen is currently unknown. This sample stems from a study of shared clonotypes between healthy human individuals. Study-wide findings and caveats: The rarefaction results pointed to incomplete sorted-subset sequencing despite large depth.

Generated by immunoSEQ multiplex PCR, the TCRdb table keeps only in-frame clones and is missing some. There are roughly 1,500,000 clones in the sample; approximately 98% occur only once, and about 0.45% lies in the top ten. Germline CDR1 reads SGHVS; CDR2 reads FNYEAQ. The V gene end was trimmed by 4 bases and the J gene end by 5 bases; junction bases not matched to a gene: 10. This CDR3 spans 16 amino acids. Material for sequencing was naive CD4+ T cells sorted from blood. The subset here: CD45RA+ positively selected. The rearrangement joins TRBV7-6 to TRBJ2-3; 9 bases fit TRBD2. The TCR originated in a man aged 25-40 years in good health. CDR3 residues: CASSSIPSGMEDTQYF. Written as DNA, the CDR3 is TGTGCCAGCAGCTCTATACCTAGCGGGATGGAAGATACGCAGTATTTT.